These 3 T cell receptor beta chains share one sample of origin, sequenced in a study of blood T cells in healthy people across ages. For the second PCR, which ran for about 6 to 11 cycles, a sample-barcoded 5' primer and a J-beta primer mix were used. TCRdb fed the 5' RACE reads into MiXCR, producing one record per CDR3 protein. The data show around 1.5 million distinct CDR3 sequences, with roughly 40% seen just once and roughly 7.7% held by the top ten. The sample taken for sequencing was blood. The receptors stem from a woman aged 18-29 years in good health.

This chain joins TRBV30 and TRBJ2-7; a possible D gene is TRBD2 (5 bases). CDR3 size: 12 residues. Trimming left V 4 bases short and J 0 bases short, with 7 bases between. The germline V gene has CDR1 GTSNPN and CDR2 SVGIG (reference sequence). This CDR3 reads CAWTAGSYEQYF. In DNA, the CDR3 is TGTGCCTGGACCGCGGGCTCCTACGAGCAGTACTTC.

J is TRBJ1-2 and V is TRBV29-1, with D hard to call. The CDR3 spans 12 residues. Germline assignment: CDR1 SQVTM and CDR2 ANQGSEA. V was cut by 4 bases and J by 2 bases, with 8 bases left in between. CDR3 sequence: CSVVQLNYGYTF. CDR3 sequence (DNA): TGCAGCGTTGTACAACTCAACTATGGCTACACCTTC.

The chain joins TRBV6-2 or TRBV6-3 to TRBJ1-5, with D hard to call. The germline V and J ends were trimmed by 8 bases and 0 bases, with 11 bases remaining between them. CDR1 is MNHEY and CDR2 is SVGEGT in the germline V gene. The CDR3 has 14 residues. CDR3: CASHPTDSNQPQHF. The CDR3 region has the DNA TGTGCCAGCCACCCGACTGATAGCAATCAGCCCCAGCATTTT.